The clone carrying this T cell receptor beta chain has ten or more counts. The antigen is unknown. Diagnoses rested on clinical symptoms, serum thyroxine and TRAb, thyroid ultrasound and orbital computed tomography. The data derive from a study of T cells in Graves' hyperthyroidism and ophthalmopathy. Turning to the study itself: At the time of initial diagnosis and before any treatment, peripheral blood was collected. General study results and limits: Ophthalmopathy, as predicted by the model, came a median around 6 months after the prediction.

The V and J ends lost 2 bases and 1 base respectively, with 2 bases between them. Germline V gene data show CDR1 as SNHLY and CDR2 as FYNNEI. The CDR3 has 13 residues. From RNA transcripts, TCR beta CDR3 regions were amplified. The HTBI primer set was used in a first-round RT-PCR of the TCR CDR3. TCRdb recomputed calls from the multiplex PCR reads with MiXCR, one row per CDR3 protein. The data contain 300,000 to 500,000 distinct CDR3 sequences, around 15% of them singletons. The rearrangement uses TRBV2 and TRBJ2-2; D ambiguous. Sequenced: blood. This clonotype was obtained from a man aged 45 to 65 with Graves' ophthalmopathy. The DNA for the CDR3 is TGTGCCAGCAGTGAACAGAACACCGGGGAGCTGTTTTTT. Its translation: CASSEQNTGELFF.